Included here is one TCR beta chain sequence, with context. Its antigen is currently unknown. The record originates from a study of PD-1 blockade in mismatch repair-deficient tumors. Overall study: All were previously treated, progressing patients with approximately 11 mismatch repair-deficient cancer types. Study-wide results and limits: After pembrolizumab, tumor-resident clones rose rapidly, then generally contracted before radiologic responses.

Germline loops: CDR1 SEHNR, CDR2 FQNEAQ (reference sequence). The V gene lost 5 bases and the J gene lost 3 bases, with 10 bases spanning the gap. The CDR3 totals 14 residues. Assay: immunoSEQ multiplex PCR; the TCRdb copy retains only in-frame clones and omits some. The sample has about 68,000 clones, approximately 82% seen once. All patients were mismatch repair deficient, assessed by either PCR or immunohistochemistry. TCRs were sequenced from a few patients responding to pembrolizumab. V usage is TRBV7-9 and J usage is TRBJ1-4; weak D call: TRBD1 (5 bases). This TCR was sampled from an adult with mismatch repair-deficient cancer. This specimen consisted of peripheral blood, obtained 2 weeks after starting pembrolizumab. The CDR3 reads CASSRQGANEKLFF. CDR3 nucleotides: TGTGCCAGCAGCCGGCAGGGCGCTAATGAAAAACTGTTTTTT.